This record looks at one T cell receptor (beta chain) sequence and its context. In its sample, this clone was seen once. What this receptor recognizes is not known. No much larger clone is present one base from it, and per-base qualities are unavailable. Other DNA sequences in this specimen translate into the identical CDR3. The data were taken from a study of OX40 agonist ivuxolimab in advanced cancers. For context, the study as a whole: Ivuxolimab was a fully human IgG2 agonistic monoclonal antibody targeting the costimulatory receptor OX40 (CD134). Partial responses were achieved by three dose-escalation patients, of whom one had hepatocellular carcinoma and two had cutaneous melanoma. Of the 50 or so patients in dose escalation, some 20 had hepatocellular carcinoma, some 15 had melanoma, 9 had renal cell carcinoma and 9 had head and neck cancer. Intravenous ivuxolimab was administered to patients every 2 weeks at six dose levels: 0.01, 0.1, 0.3, 1.5, 3 and 10 mg/kg. In the dose-escalation cohort, around four fifths of patients were male, and the mean age was approximately 60 years, with a range of about 20 to 79. Prior anti-PD-1, anti-PD-L1 or anti-CTLA-4 therapy was permitted, and checkpoint inhibitors had been received by about 37% of dose-escalation patients. The purpose of peripheral TCRbeta sequencing was to test whether ivuxolimab changed TCR sequence diversity and led to clonal T-cell expansion. The monotherapy dose-escalation portion (N ≈ 50 patients) of the phase I ivuxolimab trial is reported in the paper.

Genomic DNA was extracted from sorted cells for sequencing of the TCRbeta CDR3 region. The immunoSEQ Assay was used to sequence the TCRbeta CDR3 regions. TCRdb re-hosts the immuneACCESS table, in-frame sequences only. Its copies lack some clones; in the studies checked, an unresolved V gene accounts for under half of them, and the cause for the rest is not known. The sample table lists some 12,000 clones, 65% to 80% of them with a count of one. Roughly 30% of the sample lies in the top ten. What the work shows at the level of the full study, not this receptor alone: Low levels of normalized T-cell clonal expansion were also seen in some patients who did not respond. Antigen specificity was not determined for the clonally expanded peripheral T cells. In partial responders in the 0.1-3.0 mg/kg groups, normalized peripheral clonal expansion was found to be among the lowest, especially among CD8+ T cells. After ivuxolimab, more expanded clones were found on average in CD8+ T cells than in CD4+ T cells. At doses from 0.1 to 3.0 mg/kg, clonal expansion was seen in both CD4+ and CD8+ blood T cells between baseline and week 6.

The trial excluded patients who had a history of autoimmune disease or who were on systemic immunosuppression. Peripheral blood for TCR sequencing was collected from all dose cohorts at baseline, on cycle 4 day 1, and on cycle 7 day 1. The samples were drawn from a first-in-human, open-label, multicenter phase I dose-escalation trial of ivuxolimab. Adults with locally advanced or metastatic melanoma, renal cell, hepatocellular, or head and neck squamous cell carcinoma were enrolled in the trial. CD4+ and CD8+ T cells were sorted separately from peripheral blood before TCR sequencing. Cut back by 8 bases and 4 bases, the V and J ends lie 11 bases apart. The CDR3 starts with the cysteine, ends with the phenylalanine, and has 13 residues. Only CDR3 DNA is held: 39 bases, read in frame from base 1. CDR1 and CDR2 are drawn from the germline V gene: LGHNT, FRNRAP.

The receptor comes from an adult with an advanced solid tumor such as melanoma, head and neck, liver or kidney cancer. The rearrangement combines TRBV12-5 with TRBJ2-2; confidence is insufficient to name the D gene. Sequenced material: CD4+ or CD8+ T cells sorted from blood, taken in a trial of the OX40 agonist ivuxolimab. The sequenced DNA is TGTGCTAGTCCGAAAGACGGCACCGGGGAGCTGTTTTTT. It translates to CASPKDGTGELFF.